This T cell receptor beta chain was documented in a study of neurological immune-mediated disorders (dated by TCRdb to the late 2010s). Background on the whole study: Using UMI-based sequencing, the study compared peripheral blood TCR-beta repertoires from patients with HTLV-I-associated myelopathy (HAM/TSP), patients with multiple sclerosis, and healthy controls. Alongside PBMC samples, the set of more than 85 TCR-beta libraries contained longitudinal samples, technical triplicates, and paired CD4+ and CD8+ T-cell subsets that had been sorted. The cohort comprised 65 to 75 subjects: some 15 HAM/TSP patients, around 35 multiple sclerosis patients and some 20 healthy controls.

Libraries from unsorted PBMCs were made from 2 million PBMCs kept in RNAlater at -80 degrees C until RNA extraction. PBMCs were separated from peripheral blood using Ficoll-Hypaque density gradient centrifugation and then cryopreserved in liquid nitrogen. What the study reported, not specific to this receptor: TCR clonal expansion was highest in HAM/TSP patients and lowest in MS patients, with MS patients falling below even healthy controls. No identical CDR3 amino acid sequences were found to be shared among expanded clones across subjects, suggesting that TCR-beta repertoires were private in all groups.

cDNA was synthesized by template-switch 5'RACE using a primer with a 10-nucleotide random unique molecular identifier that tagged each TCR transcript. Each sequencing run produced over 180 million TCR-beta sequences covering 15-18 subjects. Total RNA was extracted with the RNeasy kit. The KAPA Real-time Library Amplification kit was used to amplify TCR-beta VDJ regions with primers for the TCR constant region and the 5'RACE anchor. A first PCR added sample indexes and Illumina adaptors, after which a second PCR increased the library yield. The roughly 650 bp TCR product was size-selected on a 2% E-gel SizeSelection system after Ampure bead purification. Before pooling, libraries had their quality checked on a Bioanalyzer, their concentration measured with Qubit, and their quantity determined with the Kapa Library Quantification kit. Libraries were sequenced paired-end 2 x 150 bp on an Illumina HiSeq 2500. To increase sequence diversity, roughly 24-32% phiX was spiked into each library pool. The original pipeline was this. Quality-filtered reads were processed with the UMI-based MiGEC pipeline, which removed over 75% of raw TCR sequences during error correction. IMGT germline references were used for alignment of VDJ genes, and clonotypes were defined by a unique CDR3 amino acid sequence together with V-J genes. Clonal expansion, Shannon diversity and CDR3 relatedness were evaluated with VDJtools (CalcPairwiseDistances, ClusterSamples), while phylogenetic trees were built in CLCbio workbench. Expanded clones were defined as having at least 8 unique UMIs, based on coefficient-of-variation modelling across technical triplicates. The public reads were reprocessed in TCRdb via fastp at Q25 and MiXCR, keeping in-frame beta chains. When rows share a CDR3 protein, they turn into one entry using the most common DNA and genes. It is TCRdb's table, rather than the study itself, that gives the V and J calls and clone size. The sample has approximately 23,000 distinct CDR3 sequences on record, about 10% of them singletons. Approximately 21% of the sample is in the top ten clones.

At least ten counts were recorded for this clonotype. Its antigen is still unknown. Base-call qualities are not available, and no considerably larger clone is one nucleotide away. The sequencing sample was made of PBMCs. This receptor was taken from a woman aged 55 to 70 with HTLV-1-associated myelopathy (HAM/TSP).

The CDR3 amino acid sequence is: CASSFSGGITTDTQYF. The sequenced DNA: TGCGCCAGCAGCTTTTCGGGCGGGATCACCACAGATACGCAGTATTTT. The receptor chain draws on TRBV5-1 and TRBJ2-3; 6 matching bases give a weak D call of TRBD2. The V end loses 2 bases and the J end loses 2 bases, and a stretch of 15 bases separates them. From the cysteine up to the phenylalanine, the CDR3 has a length of 16 residues. Only CDR3 DNA remains: 48 bases, in frame from the first base. Per the germline V gene, SGHRS is the CDR1 and YFSETQ is the CDR2.